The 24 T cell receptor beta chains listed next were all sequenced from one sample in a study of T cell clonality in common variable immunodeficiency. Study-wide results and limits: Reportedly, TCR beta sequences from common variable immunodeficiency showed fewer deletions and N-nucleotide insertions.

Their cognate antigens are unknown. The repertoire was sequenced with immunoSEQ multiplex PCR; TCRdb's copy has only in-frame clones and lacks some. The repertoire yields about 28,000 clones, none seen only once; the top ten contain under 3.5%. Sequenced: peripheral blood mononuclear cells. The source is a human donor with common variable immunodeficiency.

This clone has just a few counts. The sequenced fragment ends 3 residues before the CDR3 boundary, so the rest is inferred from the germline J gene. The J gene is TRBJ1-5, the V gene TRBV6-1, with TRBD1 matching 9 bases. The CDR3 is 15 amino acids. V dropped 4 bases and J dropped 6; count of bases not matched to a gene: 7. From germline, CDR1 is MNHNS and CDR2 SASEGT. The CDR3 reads CASSGLQGASQPQHF. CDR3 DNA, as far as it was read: TGTGCCAGCAGTGGATTACAGGGGGCGAGTCAGCCC.

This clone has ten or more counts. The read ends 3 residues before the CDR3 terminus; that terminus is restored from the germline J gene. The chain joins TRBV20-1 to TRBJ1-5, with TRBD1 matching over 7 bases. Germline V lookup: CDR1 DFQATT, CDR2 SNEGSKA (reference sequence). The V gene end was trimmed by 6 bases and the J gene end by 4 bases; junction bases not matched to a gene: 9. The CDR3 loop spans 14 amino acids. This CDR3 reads CSATRDRRNQPQHF. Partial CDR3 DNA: TGCAGTGCGACCAGGGACAGAAGGAATCAGCCC.

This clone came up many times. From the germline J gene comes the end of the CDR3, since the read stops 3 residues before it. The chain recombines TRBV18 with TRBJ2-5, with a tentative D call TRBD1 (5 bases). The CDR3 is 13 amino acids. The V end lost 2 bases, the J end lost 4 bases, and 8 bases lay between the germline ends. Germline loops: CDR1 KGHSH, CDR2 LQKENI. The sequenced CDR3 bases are TGTGCCAGCTCACCAAGGGGATCAGAGACC. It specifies CASSPRGSET. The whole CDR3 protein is CASSPRGSETQYF. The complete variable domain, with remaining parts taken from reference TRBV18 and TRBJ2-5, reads NAGVMQNPRHLVRRRGQEARLRCSPMKGHSHVYWYRQLPEEGLKFMVYLQKENIIDESGMPKERFSAEFPKEGPSILRIQQVVRGDSAAYFCASSPRGSETQYFGPGTRLLVL.

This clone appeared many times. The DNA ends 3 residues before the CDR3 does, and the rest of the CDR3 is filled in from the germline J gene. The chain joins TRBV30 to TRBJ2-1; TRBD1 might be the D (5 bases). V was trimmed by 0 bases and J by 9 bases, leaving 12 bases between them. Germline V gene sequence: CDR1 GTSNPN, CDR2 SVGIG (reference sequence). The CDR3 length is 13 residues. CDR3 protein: CAWSVNRFTEQFF. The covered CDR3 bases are TGTGCCTGGAGTGTAAACAGGTTCACTGAG.

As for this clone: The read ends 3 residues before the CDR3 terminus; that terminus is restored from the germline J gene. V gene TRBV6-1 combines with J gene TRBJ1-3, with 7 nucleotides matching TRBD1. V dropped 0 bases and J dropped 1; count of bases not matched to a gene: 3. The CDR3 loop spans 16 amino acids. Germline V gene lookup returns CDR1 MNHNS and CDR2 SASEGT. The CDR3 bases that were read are TGTGCCAGCAGTGAAGCCCAGACAGGGTCTGGAAACACC. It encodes CASSEAQTGSGNT. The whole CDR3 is CASSEAQTGSGNTIYF.

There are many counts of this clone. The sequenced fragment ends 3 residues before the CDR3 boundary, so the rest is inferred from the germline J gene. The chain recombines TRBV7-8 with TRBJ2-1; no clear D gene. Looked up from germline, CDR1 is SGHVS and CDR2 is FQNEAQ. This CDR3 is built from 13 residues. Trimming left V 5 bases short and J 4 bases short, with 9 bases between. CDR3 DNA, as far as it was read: TGTGCCAGCAGCACCTACGTGTACAATGAG. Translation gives CASSTYVYNE. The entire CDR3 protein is CASSTYVYNEQFF. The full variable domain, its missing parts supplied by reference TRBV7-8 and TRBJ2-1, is GAGVSQSPRYKVAKRGQDVALRCDPISGHVSLFWYQQALGQGPEFLTYFQNEAQLDKSGLPSDRFFAERPEGSVSTLKIQRTQQEDSAVYLCASSTYVYNEQFFGPGTRLTVL.

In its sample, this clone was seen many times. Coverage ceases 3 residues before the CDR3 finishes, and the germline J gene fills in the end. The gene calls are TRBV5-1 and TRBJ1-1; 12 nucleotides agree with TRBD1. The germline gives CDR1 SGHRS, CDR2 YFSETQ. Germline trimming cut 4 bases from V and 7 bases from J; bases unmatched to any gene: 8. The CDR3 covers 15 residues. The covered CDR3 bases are TGCGCCAGCAGCCCCGGGACAGGGGGCTTGATTGAA. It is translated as CASSPGTGGLIE. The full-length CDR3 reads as CASSPGTGGLIEAFF.

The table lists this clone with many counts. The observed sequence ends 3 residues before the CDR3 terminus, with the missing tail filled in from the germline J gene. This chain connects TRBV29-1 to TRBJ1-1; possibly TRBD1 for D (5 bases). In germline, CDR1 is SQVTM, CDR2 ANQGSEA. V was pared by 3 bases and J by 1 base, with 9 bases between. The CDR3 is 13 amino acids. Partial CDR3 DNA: TGCAGCGTTGACCAGGGTGAGAACACTGAA. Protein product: CSVDQGENTE. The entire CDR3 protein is CSVDQGENTEAFF.

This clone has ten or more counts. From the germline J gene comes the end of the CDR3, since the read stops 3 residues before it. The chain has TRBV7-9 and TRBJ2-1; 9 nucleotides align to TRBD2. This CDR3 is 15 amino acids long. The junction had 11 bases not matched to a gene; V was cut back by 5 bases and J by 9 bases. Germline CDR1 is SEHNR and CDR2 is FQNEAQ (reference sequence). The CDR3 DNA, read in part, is TGTGCCAGCAGCAGGTCTAGCGGGACGAGTGGTGAG. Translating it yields CASSRSSGTSGE. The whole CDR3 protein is CASSRSSGTSGEQFF.

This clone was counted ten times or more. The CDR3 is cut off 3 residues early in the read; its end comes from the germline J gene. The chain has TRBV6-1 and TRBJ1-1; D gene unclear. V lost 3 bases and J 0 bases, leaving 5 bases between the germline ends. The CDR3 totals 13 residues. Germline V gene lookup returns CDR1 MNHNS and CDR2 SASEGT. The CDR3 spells CASSEALNTEAFF. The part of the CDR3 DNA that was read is TGTGCCAGCAGTGAGGCTCTGAACACTGAA.

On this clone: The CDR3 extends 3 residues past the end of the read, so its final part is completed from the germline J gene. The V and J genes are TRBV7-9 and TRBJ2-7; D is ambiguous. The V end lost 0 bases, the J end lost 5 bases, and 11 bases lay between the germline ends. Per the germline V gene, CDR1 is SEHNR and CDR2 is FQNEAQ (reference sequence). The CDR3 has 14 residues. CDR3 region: CASSLAHELHEQYF. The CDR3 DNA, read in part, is TGTGCCAGCAGCTTAGCGCACGAGCTCCACGAG.

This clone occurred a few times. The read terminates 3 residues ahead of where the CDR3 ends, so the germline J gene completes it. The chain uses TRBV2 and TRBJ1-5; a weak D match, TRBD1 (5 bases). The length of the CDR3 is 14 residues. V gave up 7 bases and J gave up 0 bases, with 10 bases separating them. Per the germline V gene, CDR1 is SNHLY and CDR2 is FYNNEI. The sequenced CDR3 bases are TGTGCCAGCATGGGGGGGAATAGCAATCAGCCC. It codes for CASMGGNSNQP. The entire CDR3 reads CASMGGNSNQPQHF.

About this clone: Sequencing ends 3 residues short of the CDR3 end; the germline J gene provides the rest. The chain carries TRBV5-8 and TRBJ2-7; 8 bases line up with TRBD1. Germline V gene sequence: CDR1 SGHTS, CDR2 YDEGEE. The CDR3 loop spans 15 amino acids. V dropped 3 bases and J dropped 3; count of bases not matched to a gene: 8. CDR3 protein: CASSYQVTGVYEQYF. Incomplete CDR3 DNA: TGTGCCAGCAGCTACCAGGTGACAGGGGTCTACGAG.

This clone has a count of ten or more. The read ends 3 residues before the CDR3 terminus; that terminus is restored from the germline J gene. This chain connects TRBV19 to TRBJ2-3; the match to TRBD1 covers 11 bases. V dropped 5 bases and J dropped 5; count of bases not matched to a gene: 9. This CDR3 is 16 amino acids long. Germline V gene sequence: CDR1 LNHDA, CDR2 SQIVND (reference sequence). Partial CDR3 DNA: TGTGCCAGTAGTCCCCGTTGGACAGGGGGCGAAGATACG. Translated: CASSPRWTGGEDT. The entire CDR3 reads CASSPRWTGGEDTQYF.

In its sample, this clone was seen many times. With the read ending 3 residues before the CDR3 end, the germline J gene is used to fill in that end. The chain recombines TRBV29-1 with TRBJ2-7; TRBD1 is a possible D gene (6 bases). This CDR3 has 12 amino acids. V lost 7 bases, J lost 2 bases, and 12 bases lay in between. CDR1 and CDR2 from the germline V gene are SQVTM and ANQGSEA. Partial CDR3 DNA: TGCAGCGCAGGGACACAAGCCTACGAG. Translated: CSAGTQAYE. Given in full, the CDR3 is CSAGTQAYEQYF.

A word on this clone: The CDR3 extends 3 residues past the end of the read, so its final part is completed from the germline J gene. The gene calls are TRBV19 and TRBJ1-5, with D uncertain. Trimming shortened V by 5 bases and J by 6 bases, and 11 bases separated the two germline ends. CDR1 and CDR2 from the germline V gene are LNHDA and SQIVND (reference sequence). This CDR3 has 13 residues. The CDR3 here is CASSLPYSQPQHF. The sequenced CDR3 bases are TGTGCCAGTAGTTTGCCCTACAGTCAGCCC.

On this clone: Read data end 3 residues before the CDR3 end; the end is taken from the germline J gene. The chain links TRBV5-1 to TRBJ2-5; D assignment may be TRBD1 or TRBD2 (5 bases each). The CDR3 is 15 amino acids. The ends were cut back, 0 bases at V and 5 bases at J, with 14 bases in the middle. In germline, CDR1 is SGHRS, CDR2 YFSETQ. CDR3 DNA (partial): TGCGCCAGCAGCTTGGCCCGCGAGGGGATGGAGACC. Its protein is CASSLAREGMET. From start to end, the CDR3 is CASSLAREGMETQYF.

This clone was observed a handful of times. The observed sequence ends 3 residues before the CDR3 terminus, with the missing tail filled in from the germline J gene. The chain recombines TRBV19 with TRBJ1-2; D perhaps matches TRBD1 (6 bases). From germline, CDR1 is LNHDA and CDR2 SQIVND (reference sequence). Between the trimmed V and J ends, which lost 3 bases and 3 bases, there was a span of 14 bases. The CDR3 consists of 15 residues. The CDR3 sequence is CASSITDRRHYGYTF. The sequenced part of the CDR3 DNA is TGTGCCAGTAGTATTACTGACAGGAGGCACTATGGC.

The CDR3 DNA, read in part, is TGTGCCAGTAGTATATCAGGGGGCATCGGGGAG. It translates to CASSISGGIGE. Given in full, the CDR3 is CASSISGGIGELFF. This chain uses TRBV19 with TRBJ2-2, with TRBD1 matching 8 bases. From the germline J gene comes the end of the CDR3, since the read stops 3 residues before it. The V segment lost 2 bases and the J segment 7 bases; nucleotides outside the gene matches: 3. Looked up from germline, CDR1 is LNHDA and CDR2 is SQIVND (reference sequence). This CDR3 contains 14 residues.

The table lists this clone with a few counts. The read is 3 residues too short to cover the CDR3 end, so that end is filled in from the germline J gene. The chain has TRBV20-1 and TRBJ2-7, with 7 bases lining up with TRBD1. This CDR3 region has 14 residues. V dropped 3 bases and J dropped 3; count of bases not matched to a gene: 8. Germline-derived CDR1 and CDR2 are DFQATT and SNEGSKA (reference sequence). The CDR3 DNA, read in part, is TGCAGTGCTAGGAAACAGGGGAATCGCTACGAG. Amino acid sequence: CSARKQGNRYE. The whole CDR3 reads CSARKQGNRYEQYF.

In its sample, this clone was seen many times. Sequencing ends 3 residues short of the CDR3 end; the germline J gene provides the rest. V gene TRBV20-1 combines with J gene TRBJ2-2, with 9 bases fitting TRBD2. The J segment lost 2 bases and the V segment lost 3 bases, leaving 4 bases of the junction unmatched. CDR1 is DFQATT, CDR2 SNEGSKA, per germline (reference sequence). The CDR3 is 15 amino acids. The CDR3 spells CSARMTSGNTGELFF. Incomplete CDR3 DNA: TGCAGTGCTAGGATGACTAGCGGAAACACCGGGGAG.

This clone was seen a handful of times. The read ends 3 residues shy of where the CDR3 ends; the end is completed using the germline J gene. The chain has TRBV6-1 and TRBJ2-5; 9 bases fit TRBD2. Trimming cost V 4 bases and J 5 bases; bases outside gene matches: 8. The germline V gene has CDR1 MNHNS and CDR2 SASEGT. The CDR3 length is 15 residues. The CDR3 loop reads CASSVYSGSWETQYF. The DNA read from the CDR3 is TGTGCCAGCAGTGTGTATAGCGGGAGTTGGGAGACC.

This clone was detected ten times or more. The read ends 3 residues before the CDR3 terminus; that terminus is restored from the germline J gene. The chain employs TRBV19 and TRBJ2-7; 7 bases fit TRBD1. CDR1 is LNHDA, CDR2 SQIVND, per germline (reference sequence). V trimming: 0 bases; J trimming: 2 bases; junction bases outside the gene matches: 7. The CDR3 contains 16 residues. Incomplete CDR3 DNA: TGTGCCAGTAGTATAGATCTGGCAGGGGGAACCTACGAG. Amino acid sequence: CASSIDLAGGTYE. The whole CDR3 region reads CASSIDLAGGTYEQYF.

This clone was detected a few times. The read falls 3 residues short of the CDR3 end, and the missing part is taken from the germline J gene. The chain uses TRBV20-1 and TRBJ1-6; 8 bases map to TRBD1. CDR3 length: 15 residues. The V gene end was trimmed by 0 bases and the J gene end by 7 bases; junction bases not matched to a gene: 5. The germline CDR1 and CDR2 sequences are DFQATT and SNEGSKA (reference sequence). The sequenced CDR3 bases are TGCAGTGCTAGAGATTGGGGGACAGGAAATTCACCC. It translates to CSARDWGTGNSP. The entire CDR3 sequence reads CSARDWGTGNSPLHF.